This T cell receptor (beta chain) was observed in a study of CD8 T cells in Susac syndrome (dated by TCRdb to between 2018 and 2021). Describing the broader study: Among the Susac syndrome patients who were sequenced, clinically active disease was present in more than 5 and clinical remission was observed in fewer than ten. The study used repertoire sequencing to test whether antigen drove CD8+ T cell activation and differentiation in Susac syndrome. At the time of blood withdrawal, Susac syndrome patients were either therapy-naive, taking corticosteroids (with some also receiving IVIg), or on IVIg alone. The clonality of the CD8+ T cell repertoire was compared across about a dozen healthy donors, some 14 Susac syndrome patients and about 16 multiple sclerosis patients. Summary of the overall study and its limitations: CD8+ repertoires in Susac syndrome showed clonal expansion, which was highest in CD8+ TEMRA cells and was greater in clinically active patients than in remitting patients. In the total CD8+ and CD8+ TEMRA repertoires, over 15 and five Susac-specific public clones, respectively, were identified. The study acknowledged that relatively few individuals were included in the TCR sequencing and HLA analysis.

RNA was extracted using the RNeasy kit, and roughly 0.45 to 1 ug of the RNA was reverse transcribed with random hexamers. The immunoSEQ multiplex PCR assay, covering 54 Vbeta and 13 Jbeta segments, was used to amplify TCR beta CDR3 regions. PCR amplification bias was corrected using a synthetic template baseline for primer optimization and computational correction. For the original study's pipeline: Reads were annotated to V, D and J genes according to IMGT and were analyzed with immunoSEQ Analyzer, with only productive sequences retained. Clonality was computed as one minus Shannon entropy normalized by log2 of the number of productive unique sequences. Public and private clones were assessed among the 100 most prevalent clones of each patient and control. Susac-specific clones were defined as absent from healthy and MS cohorts, over a thousand published viral clones and other ImmuneACCESS disease sequences. TCRdb reran the public reads through fastp at Q25 and MiXCR, keeping productive beta chains. Entries are consolidated by CDR3 protein sequence, retaining the most common genes and DNA. The V and J calls come from TCRdb's annotation, not from the publication. For this sample the table gives 84,000 or so distinct CDR3 sequences, of which 95% were detected only once. The ten largest account for roughly 0.5% of the sample.

High-throughput TCR beta sequencing profiled peripheral blood CD8+ and CD4+ T cells from healthy donors, Susac syndrome patients and multiple sclerosis patients. The Susac syndrome patients fulfilled recently defined diagnostic criteria for definite or probable disease. Bulk CD8+ and CD4+ T cells were purified by magnetic negative isolation, while CD8+ TEMRA cells were enriched using FACS. Blood was drawn into EDTA tubes, processed within 24 hours, and PBMCs were isolated by density gradient centrifugation. PBMCs destined for TCR sequencing were cryopreserved in liquid nitrogen and later thawed in a 37 °C water bath. The sorted or isolated CD4+, CD8+ and CD8+ TEMRA cells reached a purity of at least 90%. Remarks on this clonotype: It lacks a known antigen. Base qualities are not provided; no much larger clone lies one nucleotide away.

The CDR3 covers 14 residues, taking in both the cysteine and the phenylalanine. Only the CDR3 DNA is retained, 42 bases long and in frame from the first base. As encoded in the germline V gene, CDR1 is SGDLS while CDR2 is YYNGEE. The V end loses 2 bases and the J end loses 8 bases, and a stretch of 16 bases separates them. The specimen was CD8+ T cells from PBMCs. The receptor comes from a human donor with Susac syndrome. Rearrangement joined TRBV9 to TRBJ1-2, with TRBD1 perhaps the D gene, on 5 matching bases. Here the CDR3 is given as CASSVVDGTQGYTF. The sequenced DNA is TGTGCCAGCAGCGTTGTGGATGGGACTCAAGGCTACACCTTC.